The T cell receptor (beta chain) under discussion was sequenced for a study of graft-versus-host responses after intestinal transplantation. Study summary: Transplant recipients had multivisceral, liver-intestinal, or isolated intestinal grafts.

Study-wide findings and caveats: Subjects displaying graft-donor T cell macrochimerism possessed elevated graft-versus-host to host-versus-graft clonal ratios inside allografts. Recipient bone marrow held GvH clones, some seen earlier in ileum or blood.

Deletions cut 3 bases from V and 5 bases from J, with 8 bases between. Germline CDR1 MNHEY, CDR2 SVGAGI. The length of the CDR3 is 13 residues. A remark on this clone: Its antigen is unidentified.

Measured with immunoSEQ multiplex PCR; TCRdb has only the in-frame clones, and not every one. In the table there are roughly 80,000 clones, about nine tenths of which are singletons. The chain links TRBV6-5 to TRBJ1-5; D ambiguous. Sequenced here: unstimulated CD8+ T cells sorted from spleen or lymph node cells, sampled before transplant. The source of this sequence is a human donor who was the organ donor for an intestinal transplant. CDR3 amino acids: CASSYGVYQPQHF. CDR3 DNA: TGTGCCAGCAGTTATGGAGTATATCAGCCCCAGCATTTT.